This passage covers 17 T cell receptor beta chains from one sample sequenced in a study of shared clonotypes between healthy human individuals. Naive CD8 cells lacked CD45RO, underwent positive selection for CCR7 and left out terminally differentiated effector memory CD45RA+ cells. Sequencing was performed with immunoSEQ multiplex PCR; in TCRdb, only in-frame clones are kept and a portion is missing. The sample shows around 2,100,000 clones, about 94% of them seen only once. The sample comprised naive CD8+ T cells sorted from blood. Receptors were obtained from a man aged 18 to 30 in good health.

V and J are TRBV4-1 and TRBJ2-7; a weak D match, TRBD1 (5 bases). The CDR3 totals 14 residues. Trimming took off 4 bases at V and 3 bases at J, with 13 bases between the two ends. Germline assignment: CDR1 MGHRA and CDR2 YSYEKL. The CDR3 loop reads CASSPSQVYYEQYF. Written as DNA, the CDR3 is TGCGCCAGCAGCCCTTCACAGGTTTACTACGAGCAGTACTTC.

The CDR3 reads CASSLDLRTSDYYEQYF. CDR3 sequence (DNA): TGTGCCAGCAGCTTAGATCTTCGGACTAGCGATTACTACGAGCAGTACTTC. V is TRBV11-2 and J is TRBJ2-7; 9 bases align to TRBD2. Unmatched junction bases numbered 9, after V lost 0 bases and J lost 3 bases. Germline V CDR1 and CDR2: SGHAT, FQNNGV. CDR3 length: 17 amino acids.

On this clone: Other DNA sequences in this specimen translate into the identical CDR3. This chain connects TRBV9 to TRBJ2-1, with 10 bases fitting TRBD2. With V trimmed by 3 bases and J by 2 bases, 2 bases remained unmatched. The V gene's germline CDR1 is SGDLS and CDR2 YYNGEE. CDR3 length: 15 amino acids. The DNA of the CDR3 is TGTGCCAGCAGCGCGCTAGCGGGAGCCTACAATGAGCAGTTCTTC. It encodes CASSALAGAYNEQFF.

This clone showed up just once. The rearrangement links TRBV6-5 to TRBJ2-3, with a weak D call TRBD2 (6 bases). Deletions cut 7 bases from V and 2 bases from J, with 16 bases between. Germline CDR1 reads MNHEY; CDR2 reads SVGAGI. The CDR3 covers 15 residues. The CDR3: CASTKHGGDTDTQYF. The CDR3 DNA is TGTGCCAGCACCAAACACGGGGGAGACACAGATACGCAGTATTTT.

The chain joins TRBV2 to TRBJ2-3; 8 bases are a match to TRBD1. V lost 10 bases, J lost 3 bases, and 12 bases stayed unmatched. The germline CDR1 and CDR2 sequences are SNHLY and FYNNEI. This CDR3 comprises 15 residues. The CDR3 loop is CATVPGTGSTDTQYF. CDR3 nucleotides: TGTGCCACCGTCCCCGGGACAGGAAGTACAGATACGCAGTATTTT.

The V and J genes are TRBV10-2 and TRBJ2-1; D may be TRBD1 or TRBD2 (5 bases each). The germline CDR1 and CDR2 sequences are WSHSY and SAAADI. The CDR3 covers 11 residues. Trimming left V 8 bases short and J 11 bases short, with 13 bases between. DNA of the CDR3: TGCGCCAGCCTGAGGGGCGGACAGCAGTTCTTC. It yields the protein CASLRGGQQFF.

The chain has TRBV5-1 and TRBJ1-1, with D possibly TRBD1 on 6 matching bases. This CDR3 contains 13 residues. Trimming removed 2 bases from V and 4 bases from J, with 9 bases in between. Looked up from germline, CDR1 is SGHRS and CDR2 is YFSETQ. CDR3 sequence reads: CASSFTGFTEAFF. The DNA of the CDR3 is TGCGCCAGCAGCTTCACAGGGTTCACTGAAGCTTTCTTT.

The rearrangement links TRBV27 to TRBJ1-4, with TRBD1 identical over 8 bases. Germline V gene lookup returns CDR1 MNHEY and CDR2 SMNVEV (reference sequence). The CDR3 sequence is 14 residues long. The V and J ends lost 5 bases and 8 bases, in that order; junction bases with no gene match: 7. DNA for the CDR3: TGTGCCAGCAGTGTGTACAGGGGGGGGGAAAAACTGTTTTTT. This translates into CASSVYRGGEKLFF.

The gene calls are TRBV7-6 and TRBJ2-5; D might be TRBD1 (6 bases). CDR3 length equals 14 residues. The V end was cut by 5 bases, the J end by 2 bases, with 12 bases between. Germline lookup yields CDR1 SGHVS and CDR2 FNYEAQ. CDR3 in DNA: TGTGCCAGCAGCCCTAGCCAGGGGCAAGAGACCCAGTACTTC. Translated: CASSPSQGQETQYF. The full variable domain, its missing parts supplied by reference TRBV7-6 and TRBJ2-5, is GAGVSQSPRYKVTKRGQDVALRCDPISGHVSLYWYRQALGQGPEFLTYFNYEAQQDKSGLPNDRFSAERPEGSISTLTIQRTEQRDSAMYRCASSPSQGQETQYFGPGTRLLVL.

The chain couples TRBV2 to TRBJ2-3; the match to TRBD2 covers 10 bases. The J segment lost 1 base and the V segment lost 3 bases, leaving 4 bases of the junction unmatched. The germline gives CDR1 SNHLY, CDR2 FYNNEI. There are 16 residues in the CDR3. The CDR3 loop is CASSDTLAGGTDTQYF. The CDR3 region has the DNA TGTGCCAGCAGTGATACCCTAGCGGGAGGCACAGATACGCAGTATTTT.

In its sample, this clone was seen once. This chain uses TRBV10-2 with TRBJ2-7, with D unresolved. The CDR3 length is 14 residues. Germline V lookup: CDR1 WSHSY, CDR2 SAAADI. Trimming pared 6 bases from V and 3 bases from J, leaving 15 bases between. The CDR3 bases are TGCGCCAGCAGGGAAACCCTAGAGTTCTACGAGCAGTACTTC. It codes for CASRETLEFYEQYF.

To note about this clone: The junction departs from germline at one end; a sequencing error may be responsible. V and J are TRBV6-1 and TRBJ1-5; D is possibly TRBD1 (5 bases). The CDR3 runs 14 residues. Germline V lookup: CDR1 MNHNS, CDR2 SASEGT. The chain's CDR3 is CASGDLRDASPQHF. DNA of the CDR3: TGTGCCAGCGGTGACCTCCGGGACGCTTCGCCCCAGCATTTT.

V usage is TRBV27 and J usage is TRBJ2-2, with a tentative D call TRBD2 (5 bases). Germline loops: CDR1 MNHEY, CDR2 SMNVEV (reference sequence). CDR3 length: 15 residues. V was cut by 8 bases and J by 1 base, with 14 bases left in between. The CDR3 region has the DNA TGTGCCAGCGCTTCCGAGGCGGGGAACACCGGGGAGCTGTTTTTT. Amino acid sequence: CASASEAGNTGELFF.

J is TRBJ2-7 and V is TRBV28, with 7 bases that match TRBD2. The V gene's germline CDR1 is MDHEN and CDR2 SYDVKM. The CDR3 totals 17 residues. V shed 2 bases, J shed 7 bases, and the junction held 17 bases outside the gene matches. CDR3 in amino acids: CASSLIRLAETPREQYF. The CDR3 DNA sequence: TGTGCCAGCAGTTTAATCCGCCTAGCGGAGACCCCTCGTGAGCAGTACTTC.

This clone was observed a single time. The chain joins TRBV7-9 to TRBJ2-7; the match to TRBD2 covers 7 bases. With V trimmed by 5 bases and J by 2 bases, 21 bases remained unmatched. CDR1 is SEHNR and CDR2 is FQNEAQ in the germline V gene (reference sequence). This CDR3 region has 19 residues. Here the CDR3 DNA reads TGTGCCAGCAGCCCCACTTTCGGAGCGCCCGGGGGGATGACCTACGAGCAGTACTTC. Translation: CASSPTFGAPGGMTYEQYF.

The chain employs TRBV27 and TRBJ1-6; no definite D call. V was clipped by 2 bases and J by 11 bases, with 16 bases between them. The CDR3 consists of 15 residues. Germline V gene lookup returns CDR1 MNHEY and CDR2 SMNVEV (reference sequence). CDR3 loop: CASSLIGPGMAPLHF. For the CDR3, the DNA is TGTGCCAGCAGTTTAATTGGGCCGGGGATGGCACCCCTCCACTTT.

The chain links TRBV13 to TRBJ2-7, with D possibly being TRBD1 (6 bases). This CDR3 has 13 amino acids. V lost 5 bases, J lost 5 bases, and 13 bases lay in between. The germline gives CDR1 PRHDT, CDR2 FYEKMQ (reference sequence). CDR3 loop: CASSAYRVNEQYF. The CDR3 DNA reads TGTGCCAGCAGCGCCTACAGGGTTAACGAGCAGTACTTC.